These 6 T cell receptor beta chains were sequenced from one sample in a study of identical twins. MiXCR, applied by TCRdb to the 5' RACE reads, yields one record per CDR3 protein. The top ten hold 0.25% to 0.3% of the sample, which has 1.5 million to 2 million distinct CDR3 sequences, less than 40% seen once. Sequencing was done on a sample of cord blood. These TCRs come from a newborn girl in good health.

The chain is built from TRBV3-1 and TRBJ2-1, with a weak D call TRBD1 (7 bases). The V and J ends lost 2 bases and 3 bases respectively, with 14 bases between them. Per germline, CDR1 LGHDT and CDR2 YNNKEL (reference sequence). CDR3 length: 16 residues. Written as DNA, the CDR3 is TGTGCCAGCAGCCAAAGCCCCAGGGGGGTCTACAATGAGCAGTTCTTC. It codes for CASSQSPRGVYNEQFF.

There are a few counts of this clonotype. V gene TRBV5-6 combines with J gene TRBJ2-3; 9 bases line up with TRBD1. CDR3 size: 20 residues. Trimming at V came to 2 bases and at J to 2 bases, leaving 18 bases not matched to a gene. Germline V gene data show CDR1 as SGHDT and CDR2 as YYEEEE. In DNA, the CDR3 is TGTGCCAGCAGCTTAGCCGGGACAGGGATTGGGATTCGGTACACAGATACGCAGTATTTT. It specifies CASSLAGTGIGIRYTDTQYF.

Only a few counts were recorded for this clonotype. The V gene is TRBV7-6, the J gene TRBJ2-5; D is perhaps TRBD2 (5 bases). V lost 0 bases and J lost 5, with 22 bases in between. CDR1 and CDR2 (germline): SGHVS, FNYEAQ. This CDR3 has 18 residues. The CDR3 nucleotides are TGTGCCAGCAGCTTAGCGTCCACCCTAGCCGTCAATCCCGAGACCCAGTACTTC. Translation: CASSLASTLAVNPETQYF.

This clonotype was recorded a few times. The chain uses TRBV3-1 and TRBJ2-3, with 12 bases lining up with TRBD2. Germline loops: CDR1 LGHDT, CDR2 YNNKEL (reference sequence). This CDR3 region has 17 residues. J lost 2 bases, V lost 4 bases, and 7 bases had no gene match. The CDR3 sequence: CASSLRTSGVYTDTQYF. DNA of the CDR3: TGTGCCAGCAGCCTCCGGACTAGCGGGGTCTACACAGATACGCAGTATTTT.

The gene calls are TRBV5-1 and TRBJ2-1; the match to TRBD2 covers 13 bases. From germline, CDR1 is SGHRS and CDR2 YFSETQ. V was pared by 4 bases and J by 4 bases, with 8 bases of the junction left unmatched. This CDR3 is built from 17 residues. In DNA, the CDR3 is TGCGCCAGCAGCGGGGGACTAGCGGGGCAACCTTACAATGAGCAGTTCTTC. Residues: CASSGGLAGQPYNEQFF.

This clonotype appeared a few times. V is TRBV7-9 and J is TRBJ1-4, with 8 bases aligning to TRBD1. This CDR3 comprises 15 residues. V lost 5 bases and J lost 5; bases outside the gene matches: 7. Germline V gene lookup returns CDR1 SEHNR and CDR2 FQNEAQ (reference sequence). The CDR3 reads CASSHRQGSNEKLFF. The CDR3 region has the DNA TGTGCCAGCAGCCATAGACAGGGGTCGAATGAAAAACTGTTTTTT.